These 15 T cell receptor beta chains were sequenced from one sample in a study of radiotherapy plus CTLA-4 blockade in lung cancer. Method: immunoSEQ multiplex PCR; TCRdb's copy keeps in-frame clones and lacks some. The table lists roughly 48,000 clones, approximately 79% of them singletons. Sequenced material: peripheral blood, taken from a patient treated with radiotherapy plus ipilimumab. These TCRs come from a human donor with non-small cell lung cancer who had stable disease on radiotherapy plus ipilimumab.

J is TRBJ2-5 and V is TRBV30, with 11 bases fitting TRBD2. The germline CDR1 and CDR2 sequences are GTSNPN and SVGIG (reference sequence). CDR3 length: 14 amino acids. After removal of 3 bases from V and 5 bases from J, the junction contained 5 bases not matched to a gene. The CDR3 sequence is CAWSLGLAVETQYF. CDR3 sequence (DNA): TGTGCCTGGAGCTTGGGACTAGCGGTGGAGACCCAGTACTTC.

This chain joins TRBV5-4 and TRBJ1-6, with D possibly TRBD1 on 5 matching bases. The germline V and J ends were trimmed by 7 bases and 7 bases, with 15 bases remaining between them. The length of the CDR3 is 14 residues. Germline V gene lookup returns CDR1 SGHNT and CDR2 YYREEE (reference sequence). The CDR3 DNA reads TGTGCCAGCTCCGTGGAGGGACGGAATTCACCCCTCCACTTT. This gives the protein CASSVEGRNSPLHF.

CDR3 bases: TGCAGCGTTGAAACCGACAGGGGGCGACCCTCCTACGAGCAGTACTTC. It encodes CSVETDRGRPSYEQYF. The V call is TRBV29-1, the J call TRBJ2-7; 10 positions agree with TRBD1. The germline V gene has CDR1 SQVTM and CDR2 ANQGSEA. The CDR3 sequence is 16 residues long. V was pared by 2 bases and J by 0 bases, with 7 bases of the junction left unmatched.

This rearrangement joins TRBV29-1 to TRBJ2-3, with D tentatively TRBD1 (5 bases). The V gene's germline CDR1 is SQVTM and CDR2 ANQGSEA. V lost 6 bases and J 2 bases, leaving 12 bases between the germline ends. This CDR3 comprises 13 residues. CDR3 sequence (DNA): TGCAGCGTGGATACAGGCTACACAGATACGCAGTATTTT. It is translated as CSVDTGYTDTQYF.

J is TRBJ1-1 and V is TRBV5-1, with D possibly matching TRBD1 (5 bases). CDR3 length equals 16 residues. Germline CDR1 and CDR2: SGHRS and YFSETQ. Trimming pared 4 bases from V and 0 bases from J, leaving 16 bases between. The CDR3 bases are TGCGCCAGCAGCCTCTCGGTTCGACAGATGAACACTGAAGCTTTCTTT. It codes for CASSLSVRQMNTEAFF.

The chain joins TRBV27 to TRBJ2-5; D is uncertain. In germline, CDR1 is MNHEY, CDR2 SMNVEV (reference sequence). The CDR3 consists of 13 residues. Trimming removed 5 bases from V and 1 base from J, with 8 bases in between. In nucleotides, the CDR3 is TGTGCCAGCAGTGAACTGATCCAAGAGACCCAGTACTTC. Protein: CASSELIQETQYF.

This clone appeared a few times. V and J are TRBV10-3 and TRBJ2-6; D is perhaps TRBD1 (6 bases). Between the trimmed V and J ends, which lost 6 bases and 0 bases, there was a span of 9 bases. Per the germline V gene, CDR1 is ENHRY and CDR2 is SYGVKD. The CDR3 contains 15 residues. Here the CDR3 DNA reads TGTGCCATCAGCAAGGACAGCTCTGGGGCCAACGTCCTGACTTTC. Translation: CAISKDSSGANVLTF.

The rearrangement uses TRBV11-2 and TRBJ2-5, with D possibly called TRBD1 or TRBD2 (5 bases each). Germline V gene sequence: CDR1 SGHAT, CDR2 FQNNGV. The CDR3 runs 16 residues. With 1 base removed from V and 1 base from J, the gap between germline ends came to 13 bases. CDR3 nucleotides: TGTGCCAGCAGCTTAGTCCCAGAAGGGACCCAAGAGACCCAGTACTTC. This sequence encodes CASSLVPEGTQETQYF.

This chain links TRBV28 with TRBJ1-5; D gene ambiguous. The germline V and J ends were trimmed by 2 bases and 7 bases, with 12 bases remaining between them. Germline loops: CDR1 MDHEN, CDR2 SYDVKM. The CDR3 totals 14 residues. The chain's CDR3 is CASSLGNNRQPQHF. The CDR3 coding sequence is TGTGCCAGCAGTTTAGGAAACAATCGGCAGCCCCAGCATTTT. The full variable domain, completed using reference TRBV28 and TRBJ1-5, is DVKVTQSSRYLVKRTGEKVFLECVQDMDHENMFWYRQDPGLGLRLIYFSYDVKMKEKGDIPEGYSVSREKKERFSLILESASTNQTSMYLCASSLGNNRQPQHFGDGTRLSIL.

CDR3 loop: CASSLSDNQPQHF. The CDR3 coding sequence is TGTGCCAGCAGCTTATCGGACAATCAGCCCCAGCATTTT. The chain uses TRBV7-2 and TRBJ1-5; D is ambiguous. Germline V CDR1 and CDR2: SGHTA, FQGNSA. The V and J ends lost 2 bases and 3 bases respectively, with 5 bases between them. The CDR3 consists of 13 residues.

This chain links TRBV6-6 with TRBJ2-7, with D tentatively TRBD1 or TRBD2 (5 bases each). Germline V lookup: CDR1 MNHNY, CDR2 SVGAGI (reference sequence). V was cut by 0 bases and J by 6 bases, with 9 bases left in between. The CDR3 covers 13 residues. The CDR3 sequence is CASSYSGEGEQYV. CDR3 coding DNA: TGTGCCAGCAGTTACTCGGGGGAAGGCGAGCAGTACGTC.

J is TRBJ1-4 and V is TRBV6-1; a weak D match, TRBD1 (6 bases). The V gene lost 11 bases and the J gene lost 7 bases, with 20 bases spanning the gap. The germline V gene encodes CDR1 MNHNS and CDR2 SASEGT. This CDR3 spans 14 amino acids. The CDR3 DNA is TGTGCCGTCACAGGGTCGGGCGCCGCTGAAAAACTGTTTTTT. Protein sequence: CAVTGSGAAEKLFF.

The genes are TRBV29-1 and TRBJ2-6; D remains unclear. The germline CDR1 and CDR2 sequences are SQVTM and ANQGSEA. The germline V and J ends were trimmed by 7 bases and 2 bases, with 6 bases remaining between them. The CDR3 has 12 amino acids. The CDR3 nucleotides read TGCAGCGGGGGAACTGGGGCCAACGTCCTGACTTTC. This gives the protein CSGGTGANVLTF.

In its sample, this clone was seen a few times. The chain has TRBV7-9 and TRBJ2-2, with D unclear. V dropped 5 bases and J dropped 4 bases, with 11 bases sitting between them. Germline CDR1 is SEHNR and CDR2 is FQNEAQ (reference sequence). This CDR3 comprises 14 residues. DNA for the CDR3: TGTGCCAGCAGCCACACGGATGTCACCGGGGAGCTGTTTTTT. This sequence encodes CASSHTDVTGELFF.

This rearrangement joins TRBV19 to TRBJ1-5, with a weak D call TRBD1 (5 bases). Germline CDR1 is LNHDA and CDR2 is SQIVND (reference sequence). This CDR3 comprises 14 residues. V dropped 5 bases and J dropped 6 bases, with 14 bases sitting between them. The CDR3 sequence: CASSWGRAGQPQHF. CDR3 in DNA: TGTGCCAGTAGTTGGGGCAGGGCCGGTCAGCCCCAGCATTTT.